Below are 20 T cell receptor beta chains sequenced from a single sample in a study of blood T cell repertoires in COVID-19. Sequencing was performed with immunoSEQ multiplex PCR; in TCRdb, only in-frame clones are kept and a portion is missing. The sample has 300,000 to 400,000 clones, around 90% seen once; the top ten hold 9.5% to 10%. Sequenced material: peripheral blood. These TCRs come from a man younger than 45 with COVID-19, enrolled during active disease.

The CDR3 DNA reads as TGTGCCAGCAGCTTAGTAGCTCTGGGACTCACATACGAGCAGTACTTC. It encodes CASSLVALGLTYEQYF. J is TRBJ2-7 and V is TRBV7-2; D is perhaps TRBD2 (6 bases). Trimming cost V 1 base and J 4 bases, with 17 bases left between them. Germline assignment: CDR1 SGHTA and CDR2 FQGNSA. The CDR3 runs 16 residues.

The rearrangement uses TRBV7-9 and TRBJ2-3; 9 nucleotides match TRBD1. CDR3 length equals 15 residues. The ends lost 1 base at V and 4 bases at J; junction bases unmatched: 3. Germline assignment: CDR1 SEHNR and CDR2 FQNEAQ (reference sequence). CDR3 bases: TGTGCCAGCAGCTTAGGGACAGGGGCTGCAGATACGCAGTATTTT. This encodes CASSLGTGAADTQYF.

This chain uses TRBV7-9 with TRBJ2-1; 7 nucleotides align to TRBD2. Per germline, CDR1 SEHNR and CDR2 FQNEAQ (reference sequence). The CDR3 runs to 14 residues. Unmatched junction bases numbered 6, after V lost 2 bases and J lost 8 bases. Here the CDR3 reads CASSLFTSVDEQFF. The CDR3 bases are TGTGCCAGCAGCTTATTCACTAGCGTAGATGAGCAGTTCTTC.

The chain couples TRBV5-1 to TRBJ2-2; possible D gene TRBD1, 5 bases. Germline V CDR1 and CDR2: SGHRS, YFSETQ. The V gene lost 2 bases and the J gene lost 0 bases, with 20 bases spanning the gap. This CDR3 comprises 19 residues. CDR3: CASSLVRGWGTSNTGELFF. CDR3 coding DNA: TGCGCCAGCAGCTTAGTTCGCGGTTGGGGCACCTCGAACACCGGGGAGCTGTTTTTT.

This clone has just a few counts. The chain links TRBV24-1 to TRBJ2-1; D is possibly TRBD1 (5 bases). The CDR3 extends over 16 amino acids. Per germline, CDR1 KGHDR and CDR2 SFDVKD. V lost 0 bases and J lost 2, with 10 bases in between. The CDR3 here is CATSDLRGQTYNEQFF. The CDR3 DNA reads TGTGCCACCAGTGATTTGAGGGGTCAAACCTACAATGAGCAGTTCTTC.

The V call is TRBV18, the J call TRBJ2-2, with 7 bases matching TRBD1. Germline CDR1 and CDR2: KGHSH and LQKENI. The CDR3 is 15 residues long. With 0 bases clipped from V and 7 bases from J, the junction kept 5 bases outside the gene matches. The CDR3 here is CASSPPAGGHGELFF. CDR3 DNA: TGTGCCAGCTCACCACCAGCAGGGGGTCACGGGGAGCTGTTTTTT.

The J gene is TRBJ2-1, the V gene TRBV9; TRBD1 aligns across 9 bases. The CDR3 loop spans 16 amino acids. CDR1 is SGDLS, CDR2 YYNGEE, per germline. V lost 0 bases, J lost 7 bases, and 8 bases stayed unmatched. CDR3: CASSVVPRQGVNEQFF. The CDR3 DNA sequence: TGTGCCAGCAGCGTAGTGCCCCGACAGGGGGTTAATGAGCAGTTCTTC.

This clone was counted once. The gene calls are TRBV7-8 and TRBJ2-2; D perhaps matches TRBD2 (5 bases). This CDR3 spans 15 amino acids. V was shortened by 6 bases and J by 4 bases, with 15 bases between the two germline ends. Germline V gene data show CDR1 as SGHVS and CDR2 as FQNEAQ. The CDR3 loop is CASRISGSLTGELFF. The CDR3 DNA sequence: TGTGCCAGCAGGATAAGCGGATCACTCACCGGGGAGCTGTTTTTT. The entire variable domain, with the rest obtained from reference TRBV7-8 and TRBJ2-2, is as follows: GAGVSQSPRYKVAKRGQDVALRCDPISGHVSLFWYQQALGQGPEFLTYFQNEAQLDKSGLPSDRFFAERPEGSVSTLKIQRTQQEDSAVYLCASRISGSLTGELFFGEGSRLTVL.

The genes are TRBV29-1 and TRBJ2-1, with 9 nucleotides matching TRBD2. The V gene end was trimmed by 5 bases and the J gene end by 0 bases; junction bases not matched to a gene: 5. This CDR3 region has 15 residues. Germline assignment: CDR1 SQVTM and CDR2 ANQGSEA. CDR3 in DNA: TGCAGCGTTCCGACTAGCGGAGGCTCCTACAATGAGCAGTTCTTC. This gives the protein CSVPTSGGSYNEQFF.

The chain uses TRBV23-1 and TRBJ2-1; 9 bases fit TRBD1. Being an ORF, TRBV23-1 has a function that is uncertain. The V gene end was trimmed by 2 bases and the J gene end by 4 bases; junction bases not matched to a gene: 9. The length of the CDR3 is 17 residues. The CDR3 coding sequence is TGCGCCAGCAGTCAAACCACCGGGACAGGGTGTTACAATGAGCAGTTCTTC. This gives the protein CASSQTTGTGCYNEQFF.

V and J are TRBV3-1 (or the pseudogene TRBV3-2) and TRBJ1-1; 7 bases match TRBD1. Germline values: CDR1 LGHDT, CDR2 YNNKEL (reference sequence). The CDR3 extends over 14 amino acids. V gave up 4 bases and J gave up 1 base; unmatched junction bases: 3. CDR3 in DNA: TGTGCCAGCAGCCCCCGGACAGGGAACACTGAAGCTTTCTTT. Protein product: CASSPRTGNTEAFF.

The CDR3 coding sequence is TGTGCCAGCAGTCCCGCTGACAGGGTGTACTATGGCTACACCTTC. Encoded protein: CASSPADRVYYGYTF. The chain employs TRBV28 and TRBJ1-2, with TRBD1 matching 7 bases. The V gene end was trimmed by 5 bases and the J gene end by 3 bases; junction bases not matched to a gene: 9. Germline CDR1 and CDR2: MDHEN and SYDVKM. The length of the CDR3 is 15 residues.

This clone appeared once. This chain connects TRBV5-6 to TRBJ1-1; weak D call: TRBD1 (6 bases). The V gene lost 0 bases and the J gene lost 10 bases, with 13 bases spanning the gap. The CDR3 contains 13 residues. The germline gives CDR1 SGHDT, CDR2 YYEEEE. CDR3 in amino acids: CASSLEVGGRAFF. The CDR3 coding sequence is TGTGCCAGCAGCTTGGAGGTCGGGGGGCGAGCTTTCTTT.

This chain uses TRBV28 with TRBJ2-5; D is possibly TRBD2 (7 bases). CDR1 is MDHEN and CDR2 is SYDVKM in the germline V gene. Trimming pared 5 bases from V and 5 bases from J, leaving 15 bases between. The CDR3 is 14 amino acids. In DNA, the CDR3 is TGTGCCAGCAGTCCGGGGGGCCCGGAGGAGACCCAGTACTTC. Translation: CASSPGGPEETQYF.

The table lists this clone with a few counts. Written as DNA, the CDR3 is TGTGCCAGCACCTCCGGGACTAAGGTCCCCGGGGAGCTGTTTTTT. It codes for CASTSGTKVPGELFF. The chain uses TRBV2 and TRBJ2-2; the match to TRBD2 covers 7 bases. Losses at the gene ends were 7 bases for V and 6 bases for J; bases not matched to a gene: 11. CDR3 length: 15 amino acids. The germline V gene has CDR1 SNHLY and CDR2 FYNNEI.

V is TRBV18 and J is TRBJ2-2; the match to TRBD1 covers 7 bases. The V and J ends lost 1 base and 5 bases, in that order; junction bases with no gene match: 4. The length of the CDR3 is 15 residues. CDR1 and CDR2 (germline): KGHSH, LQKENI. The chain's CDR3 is CASSPQGARTGELFF. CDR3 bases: TGTGCCAGCTCACCACAGGGGGCAAGGACCGGGGAGCTGTTTTTT.

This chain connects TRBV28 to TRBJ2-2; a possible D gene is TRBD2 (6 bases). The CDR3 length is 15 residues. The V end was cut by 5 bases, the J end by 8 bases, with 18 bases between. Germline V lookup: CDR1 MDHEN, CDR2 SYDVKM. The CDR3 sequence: CASSRTPGASGELFF. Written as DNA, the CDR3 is TGTGCCAGCAGTCGAACCCCGGGAGCGTCAGGGGAGCTGTTTTTT. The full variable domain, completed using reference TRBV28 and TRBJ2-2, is DVKVTQSSRYLVKRTGEKVFLECVQDMDHENMFWYRQDPGLGLRLIYFSYDVKMKEKGDIPEGYSVSREKKERFSLILESASTNQTSMYLCASSRTPGASGELFFGEGSRLTVL.

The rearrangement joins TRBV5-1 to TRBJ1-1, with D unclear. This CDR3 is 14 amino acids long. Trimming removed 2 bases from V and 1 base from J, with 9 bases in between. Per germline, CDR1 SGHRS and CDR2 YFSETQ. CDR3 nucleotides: TGCGCCAGCAGCTTCCATACCGGGAACACTGAAGCTTTCTTT. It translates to CASSFHTGNTEAFF.

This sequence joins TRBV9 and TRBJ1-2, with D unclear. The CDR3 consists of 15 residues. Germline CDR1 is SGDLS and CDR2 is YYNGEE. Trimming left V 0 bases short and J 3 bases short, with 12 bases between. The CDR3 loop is CASSVDRGGYYGYTF. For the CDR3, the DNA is TGTGCCAGCAGCGTAGATCGGGGTGGTTACTATGGCTACACCTTC.

CDR3 loop: CASSKSGSPRGEQFF. DNA for the CDR3: TGTGCCAGCAGCAAGAGCGGGTCCCCCCGAGGTGAGCAGTTCTTC. V and J are TRBV7-3 and TRBJ2-1, with a tentative D call TRBD2 (6 bases). Trimming took 5 bases from V and 9 from J, leaving 20 bases between them. Germline V gene lookup returns CDR1 SGHTA and CDR2 FQGTGA. This CDR3 has 15 residues.